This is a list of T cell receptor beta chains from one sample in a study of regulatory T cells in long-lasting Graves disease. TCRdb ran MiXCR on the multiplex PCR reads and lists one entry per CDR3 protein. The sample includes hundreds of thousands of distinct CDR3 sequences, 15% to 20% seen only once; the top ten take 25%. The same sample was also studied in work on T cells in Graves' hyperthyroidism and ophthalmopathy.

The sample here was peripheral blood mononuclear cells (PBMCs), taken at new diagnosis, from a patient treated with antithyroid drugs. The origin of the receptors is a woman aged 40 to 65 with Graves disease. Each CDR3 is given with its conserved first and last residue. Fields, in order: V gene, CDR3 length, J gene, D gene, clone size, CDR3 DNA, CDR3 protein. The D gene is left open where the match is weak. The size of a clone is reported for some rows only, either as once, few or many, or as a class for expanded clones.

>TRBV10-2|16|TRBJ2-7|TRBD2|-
TGCGCCAGCAGTGAGTCGGGAGCGGGGGGGCCCAGGGAGCAGTACTTC
CASSESGAGGPREQYF
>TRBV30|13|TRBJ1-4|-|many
TGTGCCTGGAGATTGGATGCTAATGAAAAACTGTTTTTT
CAWRLDANEKLFF
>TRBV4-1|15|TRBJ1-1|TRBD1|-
TGCGCCAGCAGACAGCGCCCGACAGGGACCCCGGAAGCTCTCTTT
CASRQRPTGTPEALF
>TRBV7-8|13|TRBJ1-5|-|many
TGTGCCAGCAGCTTGGTCGAGGATCAGCCCCAGCATTTT
CASSLVEDQPQHF
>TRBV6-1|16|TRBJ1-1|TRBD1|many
TGTGCCAGCAGTGAATGGGCAGGGGGTATGAACACTGAAGCTTTCTTT
CASSEWAGGMNTEAFF
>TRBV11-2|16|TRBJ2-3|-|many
TGTGCCAGCAGCTTAGGCTGGGGGCCCCACACAGATACGCAGTATTTT
CASSLGWGPHTDTQYF
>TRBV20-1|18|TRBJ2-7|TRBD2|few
TGCAGTGCTAGAGATATGAGAGCTAGCGGGGGAAGCTCCTACGAGCAGTACTTC
CSARDMRASGGSSYEQYF
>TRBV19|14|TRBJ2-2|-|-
TGTGCCAGTAGTAAGGGGCTCTACACCGGGGAGCTGTTTTTT
CASSKGLYTGELFF
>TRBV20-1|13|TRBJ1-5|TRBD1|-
TGCAGTGCTAGGGCAGGGGGAGGTCAGCCCCAGCATTTT
CSARAGGGQPQHF
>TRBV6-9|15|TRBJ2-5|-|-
TGTGCCAGCAGTTTCGGCGCGGGATCTGGAGAGACCCAGTACTTC
CASSFGAGSGETQYF
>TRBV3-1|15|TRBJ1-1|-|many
TGTGCCAGCAGTTCCCGGACAGTTATGAACACTGAAGCTTTCTTT
CASSSRTVMNTEAFF
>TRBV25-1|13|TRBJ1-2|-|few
TGTGCCAGCAGTGAGGGACTTCTGCGGGGCTACACCTTC
CASSEGLLRGYTF
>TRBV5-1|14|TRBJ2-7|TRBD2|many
TGCGCCAGCAGCTTGGGACTAGCGCTTTACGAGCAGTACTTC
CASSLGLALYEQYF
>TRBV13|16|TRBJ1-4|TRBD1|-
TGTGCCAGCAGCTTAGAAGGACAGGCGAAGAATGAAAAACTGTTTTTT
CASSLEGQAKNEKLFF
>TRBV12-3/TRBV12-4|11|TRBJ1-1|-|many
TGTGCCAGCAGAATGAGGACTGAAGCTTTCTTT
CASRMRTEAFF
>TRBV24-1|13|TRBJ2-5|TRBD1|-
TGTGCCACCAGTGATCCGACAGGGTTGACCCAGTACTTC
CATSDPTGLTQYF
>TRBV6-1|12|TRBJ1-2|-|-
TGTGCCAGCAGGGCACATCCCTATGGCTACACCTTC
CASRAHPYGYTF
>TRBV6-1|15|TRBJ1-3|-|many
TGTGCCAGCAGTCTACAGGGTGGATCTGGAAACACCATATATTTT
CASSLQGGSGNTIYF
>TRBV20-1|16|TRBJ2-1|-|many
TGCAGTGCTAGACCAAGAGGGGGGGAGACCTACAATGAGCAGTTCTTC
CSARPRGGETYNEQFF
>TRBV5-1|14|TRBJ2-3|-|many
TGTGCCAGCAGTTCGACAGGAAGCACAGATACGCAGTATTTT
CASSSTGSTDTQYF
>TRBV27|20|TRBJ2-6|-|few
TGTGCCAGCAGTTTAACCCCCGGAGGGAGCTTTACCTCTGGGGCCAACGTCCTGACTTTC
CASSLTPGGSFTSGANVLTF
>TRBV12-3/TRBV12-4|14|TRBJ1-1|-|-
TGTGCCAGCAAGCTGCATACTGGTTCAGGTGAAGCTTTCTTT
CASKLHTGSGEAFF
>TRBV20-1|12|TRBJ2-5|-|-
TGCAGTGCTAGTATCCTCCAAGAGACCCAGTACTTC
CSASILQETQYF
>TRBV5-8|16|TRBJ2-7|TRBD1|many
TGTGCCAGCAGCTTGGACCTCGGACAGGGGAAATACGAGCAGTACTTC
CASSLDLGQGKYEQYF
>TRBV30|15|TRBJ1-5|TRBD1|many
TGTGCCTGGAGTGTAGAAGGGACAGTGAATCAGCCCCAGCATTTT
CAWSVEGTVNQPQHF
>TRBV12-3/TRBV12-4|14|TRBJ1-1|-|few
TGTGCCAGCATCTTCTGGGGGGCAGTCACTGAAGCTTTCTTT
CASIFWGAVTEAFF
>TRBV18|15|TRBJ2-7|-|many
TGTGCCAGCTCACCACAAGGGACACTCACCTACGAGCAGTACTTC
CASSPQGTLTYEQYF
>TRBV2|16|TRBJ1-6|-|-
TGTGCCAGCAGGGCACTGGGGGGTTCCTATAATTCACCCCTCCACTTT
CASRALGGSYNSPLHF
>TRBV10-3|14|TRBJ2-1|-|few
TGTGCCATCAGTGGCGGGGCGGGATACAATGAGCAGTTCTTC
CAISGGAGYNEQFF
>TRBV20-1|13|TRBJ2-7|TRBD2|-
TGCAGTGCTAGCGGGGGGGAGGACTACGAGCAGTACTTC
CSASGGEDYEQYF
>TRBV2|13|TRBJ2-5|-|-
TGTGCCAGCAGTGAACACCCAAAAGAGACCCAGTACTTC
CASSEHPKETQYF
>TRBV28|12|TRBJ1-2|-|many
TGTGCCAGCAGCCTAATGGGGGATGGCTACACCTTC
CASSLMGDGYTF
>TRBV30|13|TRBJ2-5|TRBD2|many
TGTGCCTGGAACCTAGCGGGGCAAGAGACCCAGTACTTC
CAWNLAGQETQYF
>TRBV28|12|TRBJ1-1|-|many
TGTGCCAGCAGTCCCCTTAGAACTGAAGCTTTCTTT
CASSPLRTEAFF
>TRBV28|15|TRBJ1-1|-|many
TGTGCCAGCAGCACCGCCGCGCTTAAGATCACTGAAGCTTTCTTT
CASSTAALKITEAFF
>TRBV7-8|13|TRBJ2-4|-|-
TGTGCCAGCAGCTTTTACAGAGAAAACATTCAGTACTTC
CASSFYRENIQYF
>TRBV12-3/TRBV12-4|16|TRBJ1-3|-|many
TGTGCCAGCAGTCCCGCTGGGGGGGAAGGAGGAAACACCATATATTTT
CASSPAGGEGGNTIYF
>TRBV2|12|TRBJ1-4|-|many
TGTGCCAGAAGGGACCGCGCTGAAAAACTGTTTTTT
CARRDRAEKLFF
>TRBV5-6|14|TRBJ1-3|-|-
TGTGCCAGCAGCTTGAGGATGGGTGGAAACACCATATATTTT
CASSLRMGGNTIYF
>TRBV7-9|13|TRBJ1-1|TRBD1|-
TGTGCCAGCACCGCGGACAGGGACTCTGAAGCTTTCTTT
CASTADRDSEAFF
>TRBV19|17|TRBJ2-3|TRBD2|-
TGTGCCAGTAGTCGTCTCTTCGGGGGGGGTAGTGCAGATACGCAGTATTTT
CASSRLFGGGSADTQYF